The entry below describes one TCR beta chain. It lacks a known antigen. Nothing much larger sits one base from this clone, and base qualities are not available. The data derive from a study of memory CD4+ T cells and cytomegalovirus serostatus (dated 2019 in TCRdb). Describing the broader study: A total of about 35 healthy Belgian adults, of whom 9 were CMV seropositive and some 25 were CMV seronegative, were included in the cohort. The study sequenced CD4+ memory TCRbeta repertoires of a Belgian cohort with known cytomegalovirus serostatus to replicate a published TCR-based CMV serostatus classifier. Study-wide findings and limitations: On the Belgian cohort, the classifier built on the original framework reached a median bootstrapped AUC of approximately 0.94, with a 95% CI of 0.76-1.00. CMV serostatus prediction reached a median bootstrapped AUC of approximately 0.95 with the original framework and around 0.91 with a US-trained random forest. Of 164 previously reported CMV-associated TCRbeta sequences, approximately 70 appeared in the CD4+ memory repertoires, each in one to five individuals. Only CD4+CD45RO+ memory cells were sequenced, in contrast to the original study, which included naive and memory CD4+ and CD8+ populations. The results were interpreted as suggesting that the CMV-associated TCR signature is largely present in the CD4+ memory repertoire.

Genomic DNA was extracted from sorted cells with the Quick-DNA Microprep Kit. Amplification of TCRbeta DNA was done with the immunoSEQ hsTCRbeta kit, following the protocol from the manufacturer. An Illumina MiSeq instrument was used to sequence the TCRbeta libraries. Turning to the authors' computational methods: Removing out-of-frame sequences left under 2.5 million distinct TCRbeta sequences, an average of approximately 61,000 per individual. Each individual was scored by the count of 150 to 200 previously reported CMV-associated TCRbeta sequences and the total productive distinct TCRbeta count. A beta-binomial model was reimplemented in Python, and random forests from scikit-learn, run with default parameters, were trained on data from the US cohort. Classifier performance on the Belgian cohort was summarized as median AUC with percentile confidence intervals over 10,000 bootstrap iterations. Imported from immuneACCESS, the table was reduced by TCRdb to in-frame sequences with V and J called. These copies leave out some clones; in studies compared against another copy, an unresolved V gene accounts for under half, and the cause of the remainder is not known. V and J calls and clone size are as listed in that table; D and trimming were resolved from the DNA. This sample has about 59,000 clones in its table, and about 78% of those were observed once. 0.53% of the sample is held by the ten biggest clonotypes.

Single viable CD3+CD4+CD8-CD45RO+ cells were sorted as memory CD4+ T cells on a FACSAria II. CMV serostatus was assessed using a Roche Elecsys assay, by which serum IgG against CMV pp150, pp28, p38 and p52 was detected. Once the samples were thawed, total CD4+ T cells were enriched through positive selection using CD4 magnetic microbeads. Samples originated from another study that specifically interrogated the CD4+ T cell memory repertoire. Peripheral blood mononuclear cells were isolated and cryopreserved according to standard operating procedures, and serum was stored at -80 degrees C. The staining used CD3-PerCP (BW264/56), CD4-APC (RPA-T4), CD45RO-PE (UCHT1) and CD8-Pacific Orange (3B5) antibodies, and Sytox blue was used to exclude non-viable cells. The sample was memory CD4+ T cells from blood. The receptor was derived from an adult in good health and CMV-seronegative. Some clones in this sample may be carry-over from other donors' samples.

The CDR3 protein sequence reads: CATRGDGRGEQYF. The DNA sequence is given as TGTGCCACCCGAGGGGACGGACGGGGCGAGCAGTACTTC. The rearranged chain carries TRBV10-3 and TRBJ2-7; the D region is possibly TRBD1 or TRBD2, each matching across 5 bases. CDR1 and CDR2 (ENHRY, SYGVKD) derive from the germline V gene. Inclusive of the bounding cysteine and phenylalanine, the CDR3 is 13 residues long. The entry retains the CDR3 DNA only, 39 bases that are in frame from base 1. V and J are truncated by 10 bases and 6 bases respectively, leaving an intervening sequence of 19 bases.